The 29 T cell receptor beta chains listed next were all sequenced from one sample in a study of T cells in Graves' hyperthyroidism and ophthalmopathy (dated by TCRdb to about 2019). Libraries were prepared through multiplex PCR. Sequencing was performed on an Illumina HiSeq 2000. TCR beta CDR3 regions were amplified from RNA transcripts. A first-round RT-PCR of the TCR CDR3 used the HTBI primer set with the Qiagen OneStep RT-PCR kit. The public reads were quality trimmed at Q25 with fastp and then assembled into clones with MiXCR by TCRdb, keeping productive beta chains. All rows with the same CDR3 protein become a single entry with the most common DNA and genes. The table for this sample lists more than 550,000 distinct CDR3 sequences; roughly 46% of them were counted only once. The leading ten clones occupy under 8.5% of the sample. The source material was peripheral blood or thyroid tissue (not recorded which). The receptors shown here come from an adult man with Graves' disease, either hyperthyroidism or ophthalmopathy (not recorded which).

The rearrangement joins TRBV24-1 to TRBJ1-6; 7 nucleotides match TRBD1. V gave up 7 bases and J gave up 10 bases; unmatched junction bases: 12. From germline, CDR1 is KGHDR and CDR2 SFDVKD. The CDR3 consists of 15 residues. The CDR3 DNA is TGTGCCACCAGCAACAGCGGGACAGAGGTCTCACCCCTCCACTTT. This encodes CATSNSGTEVSPLHF.

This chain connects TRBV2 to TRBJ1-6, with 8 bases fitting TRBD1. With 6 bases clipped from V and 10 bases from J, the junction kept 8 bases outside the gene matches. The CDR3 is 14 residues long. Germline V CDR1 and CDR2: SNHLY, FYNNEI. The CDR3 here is CASRWPGGLSPLHF. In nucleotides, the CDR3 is TGTGCCAGCAGATGGCCAGGGGGCTTGTCACCCCTCCACTTT.

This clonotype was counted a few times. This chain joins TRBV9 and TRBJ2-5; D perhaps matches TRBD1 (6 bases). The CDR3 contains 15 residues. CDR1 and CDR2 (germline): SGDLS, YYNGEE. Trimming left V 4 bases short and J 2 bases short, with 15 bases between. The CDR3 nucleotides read TGTGCCAGCAGCCTAGATGTGACAGGACAAGAGACCCAGTACTTC. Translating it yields CASSLDVTGQETQYF.

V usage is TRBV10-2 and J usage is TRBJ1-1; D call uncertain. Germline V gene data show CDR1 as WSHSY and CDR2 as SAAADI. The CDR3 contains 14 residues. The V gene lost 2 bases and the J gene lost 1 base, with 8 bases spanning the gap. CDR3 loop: CASSERAGNTEAFF. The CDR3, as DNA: TGCGCCAGCAGTGAGAGGGCGGGGAACACTGAAGCTTTCTTT.

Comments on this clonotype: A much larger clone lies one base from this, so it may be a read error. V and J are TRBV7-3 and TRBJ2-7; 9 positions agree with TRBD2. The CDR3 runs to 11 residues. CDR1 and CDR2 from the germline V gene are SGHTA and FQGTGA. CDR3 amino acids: CAGSAGGEQYF. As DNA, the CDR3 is TGTGCCGGCAGCGCGGGGGGGGAGCAGTACTTC.

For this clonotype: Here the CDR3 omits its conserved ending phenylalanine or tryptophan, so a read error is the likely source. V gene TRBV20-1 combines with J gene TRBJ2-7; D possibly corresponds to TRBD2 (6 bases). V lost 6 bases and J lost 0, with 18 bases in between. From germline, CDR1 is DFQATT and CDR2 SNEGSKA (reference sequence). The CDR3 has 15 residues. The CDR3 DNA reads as TGCAGTGCAACACCCGTGGGGGGAAGCTCCTACGAGCAGTACTCC. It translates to CSATPVGGSSYEQYS.

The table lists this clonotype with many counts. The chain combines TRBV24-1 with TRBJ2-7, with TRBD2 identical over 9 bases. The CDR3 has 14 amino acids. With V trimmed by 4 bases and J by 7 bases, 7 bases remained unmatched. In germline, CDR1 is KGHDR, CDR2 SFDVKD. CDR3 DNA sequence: TGTGCCACCAGTGACGGCGGGAGGGCTGGGGAGCAGTACTTC. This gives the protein CATSDGGRAGEQYF.

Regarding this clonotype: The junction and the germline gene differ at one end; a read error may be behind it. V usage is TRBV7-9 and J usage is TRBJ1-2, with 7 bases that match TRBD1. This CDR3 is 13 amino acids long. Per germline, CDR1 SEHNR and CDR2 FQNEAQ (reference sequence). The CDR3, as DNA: TGCGCCAGCAGCCAGGGAGGGGGCAGTGGCTACACCTTC. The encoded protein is CASSQGGGSGYTF.

The CDR3 nucleotides read TGTGCCAGCAGCCAAGATGGTTTAAACGAGCAGTACTTC. This translates into CASSQDGLNEQYF. This chain uses TRBV14 with TRBJ2-7; D ambiguous. Trimming pared 0 bases from V and 5 bases from J, leaving 8 bases between. This CDR3 is 13 amino acids long. Per germline, CDR1 SGHDN and CDR2 FVKESK.

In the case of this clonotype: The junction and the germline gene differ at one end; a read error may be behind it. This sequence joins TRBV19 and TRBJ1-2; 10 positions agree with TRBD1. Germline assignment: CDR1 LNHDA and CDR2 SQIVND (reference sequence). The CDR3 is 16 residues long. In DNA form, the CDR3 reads TGTGCCAGTACCTCAGGCCCGGGACAGGGGCACTATGACTACACCTTC. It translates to CASTSGPGQGHYDYTF.

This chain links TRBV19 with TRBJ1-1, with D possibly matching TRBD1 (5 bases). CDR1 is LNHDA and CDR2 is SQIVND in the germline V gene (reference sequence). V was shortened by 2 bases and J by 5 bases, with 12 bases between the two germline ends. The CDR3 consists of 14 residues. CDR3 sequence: CASSITDGGTEAFF. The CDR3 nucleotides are TGTGCCAGTAGTATAACTGACGGGGGGACTGAAGCTTTCTTT.

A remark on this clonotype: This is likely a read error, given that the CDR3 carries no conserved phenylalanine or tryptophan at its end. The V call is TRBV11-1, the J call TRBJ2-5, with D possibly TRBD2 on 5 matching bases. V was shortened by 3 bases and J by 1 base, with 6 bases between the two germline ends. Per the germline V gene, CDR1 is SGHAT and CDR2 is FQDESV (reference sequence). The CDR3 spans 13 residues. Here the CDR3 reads CASSFGGQETQYL. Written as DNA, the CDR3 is TGTGCCAGCAGCTTCGGAGGCCAAGAGACCCAGTACCTC.

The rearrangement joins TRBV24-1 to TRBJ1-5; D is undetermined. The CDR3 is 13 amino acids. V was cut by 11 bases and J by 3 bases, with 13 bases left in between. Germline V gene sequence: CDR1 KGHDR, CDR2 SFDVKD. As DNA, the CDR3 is TGTGCCAGCATTAAACGGGACAATCAGCCCCAGCATTTT. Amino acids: CASIKRDNQPQHF.

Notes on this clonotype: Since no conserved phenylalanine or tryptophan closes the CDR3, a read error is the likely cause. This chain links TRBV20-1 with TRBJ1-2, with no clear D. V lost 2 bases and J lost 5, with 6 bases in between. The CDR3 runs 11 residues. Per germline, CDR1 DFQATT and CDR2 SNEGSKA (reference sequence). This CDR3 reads CSARQIYGYTS. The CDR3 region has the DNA TGCAGTGCTAGACAGATATATGGCTACACCTCC.

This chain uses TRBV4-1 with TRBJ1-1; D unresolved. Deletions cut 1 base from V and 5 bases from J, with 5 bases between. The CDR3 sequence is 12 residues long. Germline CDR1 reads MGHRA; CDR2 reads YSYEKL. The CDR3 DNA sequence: TGCGCCAGCAGCCAAGGACCGACTGAAGCTTTCTTT. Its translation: CASSQGPTEAFF.

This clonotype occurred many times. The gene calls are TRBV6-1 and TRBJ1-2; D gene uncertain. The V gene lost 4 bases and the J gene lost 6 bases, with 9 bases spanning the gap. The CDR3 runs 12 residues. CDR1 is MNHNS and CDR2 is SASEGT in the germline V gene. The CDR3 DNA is TGTGCCAGCAGTGCGTTCAGGAATGGCTACACCTTC. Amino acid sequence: CASSAFRNGYTF.

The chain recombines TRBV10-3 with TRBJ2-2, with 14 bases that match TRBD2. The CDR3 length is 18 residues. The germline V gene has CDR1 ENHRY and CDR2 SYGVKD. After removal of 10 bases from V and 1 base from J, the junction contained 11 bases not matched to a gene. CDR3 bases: TGTGCCACCTGGGAGAGGACTAGCGGGAGGTTGAACACCGGGGAGCTGTTTTTT. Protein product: CATWERTSGRLNTGELFF.

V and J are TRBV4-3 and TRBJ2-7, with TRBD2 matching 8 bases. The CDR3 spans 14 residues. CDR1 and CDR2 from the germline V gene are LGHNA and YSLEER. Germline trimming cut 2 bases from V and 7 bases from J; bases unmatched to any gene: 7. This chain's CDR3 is CASSQLAGELEQYF. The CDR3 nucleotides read TGCGCCAGCAGCCAACTAGCGGGCGAGCTAGAGCAGTACTTC.

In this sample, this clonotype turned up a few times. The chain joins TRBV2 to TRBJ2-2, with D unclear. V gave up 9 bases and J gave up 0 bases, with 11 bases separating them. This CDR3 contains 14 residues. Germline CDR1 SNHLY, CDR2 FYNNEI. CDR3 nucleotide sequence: TGTGCCAGTAGGAAGGCCACGAACACCGGGGAGCTGTTTTTT. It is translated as CASRKATNTGELFF.

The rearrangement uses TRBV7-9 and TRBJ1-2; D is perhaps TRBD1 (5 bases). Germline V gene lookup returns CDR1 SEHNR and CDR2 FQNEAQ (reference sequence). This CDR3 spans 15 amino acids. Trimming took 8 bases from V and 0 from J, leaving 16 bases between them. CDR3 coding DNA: TGTGCCAGCGGAATCACAGGAGCGACTAACTATGGCTACACCTTC. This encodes CASGITGATNYGYTF.

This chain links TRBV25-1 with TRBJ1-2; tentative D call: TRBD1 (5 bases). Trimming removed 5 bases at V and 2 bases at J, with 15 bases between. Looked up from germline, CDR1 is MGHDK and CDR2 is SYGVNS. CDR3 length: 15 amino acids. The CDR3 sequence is CASSYGAPGNYGYTF. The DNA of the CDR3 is TGTGCCAGCAGTTACGGGGCGCCGGGGAACTATGGCTACACCTTC.

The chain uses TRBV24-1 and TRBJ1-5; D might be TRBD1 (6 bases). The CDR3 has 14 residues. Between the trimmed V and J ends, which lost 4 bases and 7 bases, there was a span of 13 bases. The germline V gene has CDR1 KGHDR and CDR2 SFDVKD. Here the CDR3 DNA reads TGTGCCACCAGTGACGCTGGGACAAAACAGCCCCAGCATTTT. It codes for CATSDAGTKQPQHF.

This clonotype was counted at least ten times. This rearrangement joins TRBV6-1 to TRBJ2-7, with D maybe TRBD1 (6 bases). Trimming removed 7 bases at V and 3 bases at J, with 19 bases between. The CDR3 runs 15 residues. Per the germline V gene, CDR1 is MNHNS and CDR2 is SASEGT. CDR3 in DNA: TGTGCCAGCACCCGGCGGGCAGGGGTCGGCTACGAGCAGTACTTC. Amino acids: CASTRRAGVGYEQYF.

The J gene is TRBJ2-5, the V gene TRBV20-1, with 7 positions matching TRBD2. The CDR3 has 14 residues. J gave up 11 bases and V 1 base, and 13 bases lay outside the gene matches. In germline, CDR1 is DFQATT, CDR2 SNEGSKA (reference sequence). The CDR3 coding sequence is TGCAGTGCTAGAGGGGGCGGGAGTCTCGGAGTGCAGTACTTC. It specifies CSARGGGSLGVQYF.

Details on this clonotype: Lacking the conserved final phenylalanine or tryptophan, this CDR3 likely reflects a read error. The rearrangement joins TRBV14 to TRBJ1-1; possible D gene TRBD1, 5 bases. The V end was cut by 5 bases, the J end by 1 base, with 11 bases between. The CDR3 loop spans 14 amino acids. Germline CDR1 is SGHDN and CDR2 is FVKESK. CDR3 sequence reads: CASSLSQGNTEAFL. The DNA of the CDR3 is TGTGCCAGCAGCTTATCCCAGGGGAACACTGAAGCTTTCCTT.

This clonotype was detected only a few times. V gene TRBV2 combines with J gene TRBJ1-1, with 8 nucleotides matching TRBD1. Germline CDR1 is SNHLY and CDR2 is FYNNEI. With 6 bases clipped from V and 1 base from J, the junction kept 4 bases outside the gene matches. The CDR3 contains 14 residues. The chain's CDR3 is CASSGDRGNTEAFF. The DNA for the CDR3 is TGTGCCAGCAGCGGAGACAGGGGGAACACTGAAGCTTTCTTT.

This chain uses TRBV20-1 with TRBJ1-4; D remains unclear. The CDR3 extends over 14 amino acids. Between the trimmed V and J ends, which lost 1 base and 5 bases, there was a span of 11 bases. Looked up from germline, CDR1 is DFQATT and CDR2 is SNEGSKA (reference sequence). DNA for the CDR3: TGCAGTGCTAGAGGGTGGCAGGCGAATGAAAAACTGTTTTTT. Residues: CSARGWQANEKLFF.

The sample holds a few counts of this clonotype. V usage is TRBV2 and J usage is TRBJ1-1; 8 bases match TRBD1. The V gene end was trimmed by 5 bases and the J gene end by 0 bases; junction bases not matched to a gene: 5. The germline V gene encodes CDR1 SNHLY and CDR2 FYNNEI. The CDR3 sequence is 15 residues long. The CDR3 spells CASSYQGAMNTEAFF. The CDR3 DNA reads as TGTGCCAGCAGTTATCAGGGGGCAATGAACACTGAAGCTTTCTTT.

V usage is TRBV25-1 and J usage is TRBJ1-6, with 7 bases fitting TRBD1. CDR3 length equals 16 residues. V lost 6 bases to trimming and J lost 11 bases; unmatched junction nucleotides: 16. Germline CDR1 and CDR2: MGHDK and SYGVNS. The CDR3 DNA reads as TGTGCCAGCAGCTTGGCCGGCGGGACAGTCAGTCCACCCCTCCACTTT. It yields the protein CASSLAGGTVSPPLHF.